The clone carrying this T cell receptor beta chain appeared many times. The data belong to a study of spatial heterogeneity in lung cancer. Described time point: sample taken at primary tumor resection. TCRdb redid the calling of the 5' RACE reads with MiXCR, one entry per CDR3 protein. This table holds 55,000 to 70,000 distinct CDR3 sequences, about 6.3% found once. This CDR3 has 17 residues. V was clipped by 3 bases and J by 0 bases; unmatched bases: 4. CDR1 and CDR2 from the germline V gene are LNHDA and SQIVND (reference sequence). Sequencing was performed on PBMCs, taken at surgery. The rearrangement joins TRBV19 to TRBJ2-6; 8 positions match TRBD2. The source is a female donor with early-stage non-small cell lung cancer. The CDR3: CASSIREGLSGANVLTF. The CDR3 DNA follows: TGTGCCAGTAGTATTCGGGAGGGACTCTCTGGGGCCAACGTCCTGACTTTC.